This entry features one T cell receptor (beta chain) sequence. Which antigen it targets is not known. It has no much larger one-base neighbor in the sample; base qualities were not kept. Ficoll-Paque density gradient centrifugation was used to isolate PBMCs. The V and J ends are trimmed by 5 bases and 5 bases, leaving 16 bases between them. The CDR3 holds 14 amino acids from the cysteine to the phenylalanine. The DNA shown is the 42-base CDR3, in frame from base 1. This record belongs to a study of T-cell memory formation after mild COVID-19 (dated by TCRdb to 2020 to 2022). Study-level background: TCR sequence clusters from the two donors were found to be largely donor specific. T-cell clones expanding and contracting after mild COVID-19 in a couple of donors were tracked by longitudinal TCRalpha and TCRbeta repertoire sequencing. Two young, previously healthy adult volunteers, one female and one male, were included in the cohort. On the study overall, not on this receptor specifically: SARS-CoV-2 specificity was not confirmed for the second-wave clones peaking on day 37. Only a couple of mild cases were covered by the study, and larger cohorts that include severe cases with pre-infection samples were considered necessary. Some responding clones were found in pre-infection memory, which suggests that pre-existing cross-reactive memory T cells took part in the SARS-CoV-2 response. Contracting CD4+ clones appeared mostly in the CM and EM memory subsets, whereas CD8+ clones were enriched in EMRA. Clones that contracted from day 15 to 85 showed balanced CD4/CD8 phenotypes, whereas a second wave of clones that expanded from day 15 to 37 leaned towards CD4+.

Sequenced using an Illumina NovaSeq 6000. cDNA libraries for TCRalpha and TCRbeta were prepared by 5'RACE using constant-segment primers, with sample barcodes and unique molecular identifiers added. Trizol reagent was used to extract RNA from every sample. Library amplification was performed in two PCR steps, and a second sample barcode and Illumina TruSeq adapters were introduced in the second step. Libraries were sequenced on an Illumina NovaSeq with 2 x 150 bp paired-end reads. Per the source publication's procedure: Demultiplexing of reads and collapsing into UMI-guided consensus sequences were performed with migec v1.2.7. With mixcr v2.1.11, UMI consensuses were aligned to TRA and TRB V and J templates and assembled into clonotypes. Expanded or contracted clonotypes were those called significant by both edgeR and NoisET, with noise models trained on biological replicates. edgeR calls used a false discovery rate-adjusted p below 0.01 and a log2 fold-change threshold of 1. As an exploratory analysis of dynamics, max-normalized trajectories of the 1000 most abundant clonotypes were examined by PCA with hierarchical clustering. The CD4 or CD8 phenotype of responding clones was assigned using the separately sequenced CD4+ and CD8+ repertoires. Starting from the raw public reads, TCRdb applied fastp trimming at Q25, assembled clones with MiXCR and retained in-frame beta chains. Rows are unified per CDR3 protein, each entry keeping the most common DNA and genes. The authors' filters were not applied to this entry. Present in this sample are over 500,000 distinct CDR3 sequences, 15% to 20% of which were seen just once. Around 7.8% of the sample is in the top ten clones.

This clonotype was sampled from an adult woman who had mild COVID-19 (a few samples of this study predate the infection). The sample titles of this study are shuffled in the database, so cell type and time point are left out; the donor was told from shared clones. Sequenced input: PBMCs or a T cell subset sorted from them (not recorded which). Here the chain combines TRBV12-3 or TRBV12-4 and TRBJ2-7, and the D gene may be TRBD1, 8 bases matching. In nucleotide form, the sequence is TGTGCCAGCAGTATACGGACAGGGAGGGACGAGCAGTACTTC. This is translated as CASSIRTGRDEQYF.